Below are 8 T cell receptor beta chains sequenced from a single sample in a study of control samples from healthy donors and cancer patients. Some clones are missing from TCRdb's copy, which holds only in-frame ones; the method was immunoSEQ multiplex PCR. The table has about 180,000 clones, around 90% seen once. Specimen: blood. The receptor set was obtained from a man aged 30 to 45 in good health.

The chain uses TRBV12-3 or TRBV12-4 and TRBJ1-1; a possible D gene is TRBD1 (5 bases). V dropped 2 bases and J dropped 6 bases, with 7 bases sitting between them. There are 12 residues in the CDR3. For the CDR3, the DNA is TGTGCCAGCAGTTTATGGGACGCTGAAGCTTTCTTT. The encoded protein is CASSLWDAEAFF.

The chain has TRBV10-3 and TRBJ1-1; tentative D call: TRBD1 (5 bases). With 7 bases removed from V and 4 bases from J, the gap between germline ends came to 16 bases. CDR1 and CDR2 from the germline V gene are ENHRY and SYGVKD. The CDR3 has 14 residues. The DNA for the CDR3 is TGTGCCATCACCCCAGGGCTCTCAGCCACTGAAGCTTTCTTT. Its protein product is CAITPGLSATEAFF.

CDR3 region: CASRRTGGYNEKLFF. The DNA of the CDR3 is TGTGCCAGTAGACGAACAGGGGGCTATAATGAAAAACTGTTTTTT. The chain has TRBV19 and TRBJ1-4; 9 bases align to TRBD1. This CDR3 is built from 15 residues. The germline CDR1 and CDR2 sequences are LNHDA and SQIVND (reference sequence). V lost 6 bases, J lost 4 bases, and 6 bases stayed unmatched. Drawing the rest from reference TRBV19 and TRBJ1-4, the complete variable domain is DGGITQSPKYLFRKEGQNVTLSCEQNLNHDAMYWYRQDPGQGLRLIYYSQIVNDFQKGDIAEGYSVSREKKESFPLTVTSAQKNPTAFYLCASRRTGGYNEKLFFGSGTQLSVL.

The chain has TRBV5-1 and TRBJ2-1; D uncertain. Germline lookup yields CDR1 SGHRS and CDR2 YFSETQ. Trimming removed 4 bases at V and 7 bases at J, with 9 bases between. The CDR3 loop spans 12 amino acids. The CDR3 loop reads CASSPVRNEQFF. DNA for the CDR3: TGCGCCAGCAGCCCTGTGCGGAATGAGCAGTTCTTC.

V and J are TRBV29-1 and TRBJ1-5; D is unresolved. The CDR3 has 13 amino acids. Trimming removed 7 bases from V and 4 bases from J, with 14 bases in between. Germline V gene lookup returns CDR1 SQVTM and CDR2 ANQGSEA. CDR3 loop: CSAQNERNQPQHF. The CDR3 DNA sequence: TGCAGCGCCCAGAATGAGCGAAATCAGCCCCAGCATTTT. Filled out from reference TRBV29-1 and TRBJ1-5, the complete variable domain reads SAVISQKPSRDICQRGTSLTIQCQVDSQVTMMFWYRQQPGQSLTLIATANQGSEATYESGFVIDKFPISRPNLTFSTLTVSNMSPEDSSIYLCSAQNERNQPQHFGDGTRLSIL.

In DNA form, the CDR3 reads TGTGCCAGTAGTCCCACGACACTTTCCGAGCAGTACTTC. Its protein product is CASSPTTLSEQYF. The chain links TRBV19 to TRBJ2-7; the D is unclear. This CDR3 comprises 13 residues. The V gene lost 5 bases and the J gene lost 6 bases, with 14 bases spanning the gap. CDR1 and CDR2 from the germline V gene are LNHDA and SQIVND (reference sequence).

The rearrangement joins TRBV5-1 to TRBJ2-1; TRBD1 agrees at 9 bases. The CDR3 has 14 amino acids. CDR1 and CDR2 from the germline V gene are SGHRS and YFSETQ. Losses at the gene ends were 2 bases for V and 7 bases for J; bases not matched to a gene: 4. Here the CDR3 reads CASSFWTGENEQFF. CDR3 coding DNA: TGCGCCAGCAGCTTCTGGACAGGGGAAAATGAGCAGTTCTTC.

The V gene is TRBV6-1, the J gene TRBJ1-4; 8 bases match TRBD1. The V and J ends lost 0 bases and 4 bases, in that order; junction bases with no gene match: 1. The CDR3 is made up of 15 amino acids. Germline V gives CDR1 MNHNS, CDR2 SASEGT. The CDR3 region is CASSEATGVNEKLFF. The DNA of the CDR3 is TGTGCCAGCAGTGAAGCGACAGGGGTTAATGAAAAACTGTTTTTT.